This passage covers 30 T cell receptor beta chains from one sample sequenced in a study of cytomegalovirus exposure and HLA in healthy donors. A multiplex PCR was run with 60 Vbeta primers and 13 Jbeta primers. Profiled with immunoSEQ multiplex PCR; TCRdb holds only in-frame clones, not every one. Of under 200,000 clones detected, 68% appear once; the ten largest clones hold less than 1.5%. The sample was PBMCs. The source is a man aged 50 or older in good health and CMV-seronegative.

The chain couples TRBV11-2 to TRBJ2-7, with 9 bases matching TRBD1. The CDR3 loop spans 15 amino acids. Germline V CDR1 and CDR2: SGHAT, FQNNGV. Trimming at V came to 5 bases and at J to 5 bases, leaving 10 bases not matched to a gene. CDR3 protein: CASSKGGTGRDEQYF. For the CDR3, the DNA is TGTGCCAGCAGCAAAGGAGGGACAGGGAGGGACGAGCAGTACTTC. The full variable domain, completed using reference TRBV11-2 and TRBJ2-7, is EAGVAQSPRYKIIEKRQSVAFWCNPISGHATLYWYQQILGQGPKLLIQFQNNGVVDDSQLPKDRFSAERLKGVDSTLKIQPAKLEDSAVYLCASSKGGTGRDEQYFGPGTRLTVT.

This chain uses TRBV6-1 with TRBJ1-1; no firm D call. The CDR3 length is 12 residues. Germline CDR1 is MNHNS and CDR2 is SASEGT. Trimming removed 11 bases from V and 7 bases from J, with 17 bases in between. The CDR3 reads CAARHEINEAFF. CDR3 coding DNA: TGTGCCGCACGACACGAAATTAATGAAGCTTTCTTT.

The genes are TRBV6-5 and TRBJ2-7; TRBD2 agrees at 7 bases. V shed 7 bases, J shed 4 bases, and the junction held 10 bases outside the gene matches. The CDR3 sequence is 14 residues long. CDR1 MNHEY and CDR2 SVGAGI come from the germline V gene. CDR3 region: CASTPLGGGYEQYF. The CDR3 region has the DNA TGTGCCAGCACTCCATTAGGCGGGGGATACGAGCAGTACTTC.

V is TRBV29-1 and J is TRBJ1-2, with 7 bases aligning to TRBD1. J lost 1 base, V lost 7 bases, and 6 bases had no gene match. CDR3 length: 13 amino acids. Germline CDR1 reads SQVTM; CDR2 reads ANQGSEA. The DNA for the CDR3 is TGCAGCGCCTACAGGGGAAATAACTATGGCTACACCTTC. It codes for CSAYRGNNYGYTF.

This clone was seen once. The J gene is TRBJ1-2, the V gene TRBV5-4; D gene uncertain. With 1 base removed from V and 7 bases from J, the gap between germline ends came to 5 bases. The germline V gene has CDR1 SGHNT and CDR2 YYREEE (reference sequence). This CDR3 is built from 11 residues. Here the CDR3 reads CASSLSGGYTF. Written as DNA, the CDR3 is TGTGCCAGCAGCTTGTCGGGTGGCTACACCTTC.

The CDR3 reads CASSLGTSGGISTDTQYF. The CDR3 DNA reads TGTGCCAGCAGCCTCGGGACTAGCGGGGGCATAAGCACAGATACGCAGTATTTT. V and J are TRBV4-2 and TRBJ2-3; TRBD2 matches 14 bases. The germline V gene encodes CDR1 LGHNA and CDR2 YNFKEQ. This CDR3 is built from 18 residues. V lost 4 bases and J lost 0; bases outside the gene matches: 6.

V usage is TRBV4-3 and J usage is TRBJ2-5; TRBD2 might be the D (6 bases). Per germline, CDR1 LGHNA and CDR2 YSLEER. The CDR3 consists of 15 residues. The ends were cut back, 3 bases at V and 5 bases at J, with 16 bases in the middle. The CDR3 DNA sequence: TGCGCCAGCAGCCACCTCTTTGCGGGGATGGAGACCCAGTACTTC. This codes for CASSHLFAGMETQYF.

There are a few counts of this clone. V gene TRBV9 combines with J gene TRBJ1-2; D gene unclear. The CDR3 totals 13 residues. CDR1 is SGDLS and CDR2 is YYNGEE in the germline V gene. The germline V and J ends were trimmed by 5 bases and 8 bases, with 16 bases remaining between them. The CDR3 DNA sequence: TGTGCCAGCAGTCCCATCAGAGGGAGGGGCTACACCTTC. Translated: CASSPIRGRGYTF.

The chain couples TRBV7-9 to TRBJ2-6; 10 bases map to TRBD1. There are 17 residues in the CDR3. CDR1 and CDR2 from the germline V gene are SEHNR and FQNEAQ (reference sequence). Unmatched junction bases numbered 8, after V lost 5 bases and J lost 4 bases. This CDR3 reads CASSHRDRGTGANVLTF. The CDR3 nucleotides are TGTGCCAGCAGCCACCGGGACAGGGGAACGGGGGCCAACGTCCTGACTTTC.

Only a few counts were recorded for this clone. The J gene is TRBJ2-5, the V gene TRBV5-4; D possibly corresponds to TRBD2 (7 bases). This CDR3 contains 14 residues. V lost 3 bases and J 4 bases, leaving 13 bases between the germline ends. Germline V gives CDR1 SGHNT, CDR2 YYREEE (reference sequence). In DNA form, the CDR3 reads TGTGCCAGCAGCTCCGGGGGGCCCTCAGAGACCCAGTACTTC. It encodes CASSSGGPSETQYF.

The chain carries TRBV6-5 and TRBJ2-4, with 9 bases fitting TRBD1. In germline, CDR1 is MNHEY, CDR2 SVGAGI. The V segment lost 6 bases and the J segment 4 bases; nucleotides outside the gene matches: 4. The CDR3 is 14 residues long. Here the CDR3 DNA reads TGTGCCAGCAGGTTGGGACAGGGAAAAAACATTCAGTACTTC. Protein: CASRLGQGKNIQYF.

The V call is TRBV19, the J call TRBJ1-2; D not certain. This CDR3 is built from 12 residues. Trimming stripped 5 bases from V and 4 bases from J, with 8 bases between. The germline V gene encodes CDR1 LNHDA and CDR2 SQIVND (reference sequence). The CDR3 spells CASSPRLYGYTF. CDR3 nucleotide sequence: TGTGCCAGTAGTCCCAGGCTCTATGGCTACACCTTC.

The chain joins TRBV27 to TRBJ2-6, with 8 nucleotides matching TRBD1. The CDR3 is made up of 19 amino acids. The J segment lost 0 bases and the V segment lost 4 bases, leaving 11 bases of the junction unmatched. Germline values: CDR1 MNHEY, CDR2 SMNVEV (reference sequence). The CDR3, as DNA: TGTGCCAGCAGTTCGCCCCAGGGGGCCCTTTCCTCTGGGGCCAACGTCCTGACTTTC. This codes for CASSSPQGALSSGANVLTF.

The CDR3 DNA sequence: TGTGCCAGCAGTTTCAGGGGAATGGGCAATCAGCCCCAGCATTTT. Translating gives CASSFRGMGNQPQHF. The chain uses TRBV6-5 and TRBJ1-5, with D perhaps TRBD1 (6 bases). The ends were cut back, 4 bases at V and 2 bases at J, with 12 bases in the middle. From germline, CDR1 is MNHEY and CDR2 SVGAGI. The CDR3 is 15 residues long.

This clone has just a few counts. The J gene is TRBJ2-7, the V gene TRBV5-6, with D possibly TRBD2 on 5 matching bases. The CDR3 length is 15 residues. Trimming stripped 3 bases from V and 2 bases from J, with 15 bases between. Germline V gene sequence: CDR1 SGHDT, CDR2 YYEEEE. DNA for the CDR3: TGTGCCAGCAGCTACCAGACTCGGGGTCCCTACGAGCAGTACTTC. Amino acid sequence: CASSYQTRGPYEQYF.

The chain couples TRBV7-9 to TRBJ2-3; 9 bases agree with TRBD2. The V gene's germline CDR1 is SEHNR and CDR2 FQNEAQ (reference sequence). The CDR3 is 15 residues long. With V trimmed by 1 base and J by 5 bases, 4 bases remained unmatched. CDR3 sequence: CASSLVRGGRDTQYF. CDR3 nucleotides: TGTGCCAGCAGCTTAGTGCGGGGGGGCAGAGATACGCAGTATTTT. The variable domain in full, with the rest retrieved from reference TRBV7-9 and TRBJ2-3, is DTGVSQNPRHKITKRGQNVTFRCDPISEHNRLYWYRQTLGQGPEFLTYFQNEAQLEKSRLLSDRFSAERPKGSFSTLEIQRTEQGDSAMYLCASSLVRGGRDTQYFGPGTRLTVL.

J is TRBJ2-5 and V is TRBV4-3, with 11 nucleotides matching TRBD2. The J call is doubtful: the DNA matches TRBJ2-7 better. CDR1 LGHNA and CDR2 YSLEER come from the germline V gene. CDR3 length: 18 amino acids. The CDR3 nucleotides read TGCGCCAGCAGCCAAGAAGTGACTAGCGGGGAGCTGGCCTACGAGCAGTACTTC. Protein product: CASSQEVTSGELAYEQYF.

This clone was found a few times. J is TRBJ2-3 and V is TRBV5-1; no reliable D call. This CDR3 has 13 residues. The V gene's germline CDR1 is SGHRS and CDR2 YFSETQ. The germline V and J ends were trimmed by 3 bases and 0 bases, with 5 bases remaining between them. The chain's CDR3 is CASSSLSTDTQYF. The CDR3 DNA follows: TGCGCCAGCAGCTCCCTAAGCACAGATACGCAGTATTTT. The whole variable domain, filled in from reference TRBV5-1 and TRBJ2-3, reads KAGVTQTPRYLIKTRGQQVTLSCSPISGHRSVSWYQQTPGQGLQFLFEYFSETQRNKGNFPGRFSGRQFSNSRSEMNVSTLELGDSALYLCASSSLSTDTQYFGPGTRLTVL.

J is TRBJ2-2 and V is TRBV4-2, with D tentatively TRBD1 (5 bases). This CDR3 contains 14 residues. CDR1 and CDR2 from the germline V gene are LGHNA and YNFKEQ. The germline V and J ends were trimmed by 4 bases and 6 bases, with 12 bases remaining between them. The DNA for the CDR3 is TGTGCCAGCAGCCGACAAACAGGCCCCGGGGAGCTGTTTTTT. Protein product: CASSRQTGPGELFF.

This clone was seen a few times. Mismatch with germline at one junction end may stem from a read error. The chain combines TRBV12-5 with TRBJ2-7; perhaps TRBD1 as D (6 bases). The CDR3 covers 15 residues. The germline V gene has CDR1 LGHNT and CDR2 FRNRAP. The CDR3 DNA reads TGTGCTAGTGGCTTGGTGAGGGGGATCTCCTACGAGCAGTACTTC. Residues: CASGLVRGISYEQYF.

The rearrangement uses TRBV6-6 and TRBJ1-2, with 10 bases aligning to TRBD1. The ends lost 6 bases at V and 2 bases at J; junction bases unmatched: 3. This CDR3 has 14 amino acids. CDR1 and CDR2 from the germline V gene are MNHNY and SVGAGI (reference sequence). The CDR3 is CASRGTGENYGYTF. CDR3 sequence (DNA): TGTGCCAGCAGGGGGACAGGGGAGAACTATGGCTACACCTTC.

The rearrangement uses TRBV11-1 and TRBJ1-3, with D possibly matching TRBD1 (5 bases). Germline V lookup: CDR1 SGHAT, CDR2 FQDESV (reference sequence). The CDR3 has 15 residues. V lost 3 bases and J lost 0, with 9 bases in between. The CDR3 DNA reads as TGTGCCAGCAGCTTTTCAGGGTACTCTGGAAACACCATATATTTT. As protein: CASSFSGYSGNTIYF.

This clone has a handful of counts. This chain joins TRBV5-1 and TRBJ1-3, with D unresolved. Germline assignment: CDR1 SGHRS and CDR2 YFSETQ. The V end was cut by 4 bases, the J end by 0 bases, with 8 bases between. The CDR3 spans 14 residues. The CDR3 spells CASSPLSSGNTIYF. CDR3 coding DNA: TGCGCCAGCAGCCCTCTAAGCTCTGGAAACACCATATATTTT.

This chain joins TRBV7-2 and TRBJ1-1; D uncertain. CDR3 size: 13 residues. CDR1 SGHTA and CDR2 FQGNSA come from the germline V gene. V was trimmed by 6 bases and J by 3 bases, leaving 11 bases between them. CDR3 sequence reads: CASRSTVDTEAFF. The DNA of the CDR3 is TGTGCCAGCAGGTCTACAGTGGACACTGAAGCTTTCTTT.

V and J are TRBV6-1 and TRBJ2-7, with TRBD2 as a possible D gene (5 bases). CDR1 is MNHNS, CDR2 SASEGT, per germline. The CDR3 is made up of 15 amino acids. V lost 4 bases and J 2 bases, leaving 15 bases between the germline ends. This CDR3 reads CASSALRARPYEQYF. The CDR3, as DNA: TGTGCCAGCAGTGCCCTGAGGGCGCGTCCCTACGAGCAGTACTTC.

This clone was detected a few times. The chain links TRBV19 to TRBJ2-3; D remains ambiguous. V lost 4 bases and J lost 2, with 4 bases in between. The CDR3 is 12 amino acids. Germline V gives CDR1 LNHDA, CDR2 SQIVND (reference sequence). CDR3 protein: CASSTFTDTQYF. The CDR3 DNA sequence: TGTGCCAGTAGTACATTCACAGATACGCAGTATTTT.

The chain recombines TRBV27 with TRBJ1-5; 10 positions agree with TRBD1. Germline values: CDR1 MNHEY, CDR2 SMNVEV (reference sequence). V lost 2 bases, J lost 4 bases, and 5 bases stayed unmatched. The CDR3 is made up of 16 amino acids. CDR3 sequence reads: CASSLGDRGSNQPQHF. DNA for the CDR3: TGTGCCAGCAGTTTAGGGGACAGGGGTTCTAATCAGCCCCAGCATTTT.

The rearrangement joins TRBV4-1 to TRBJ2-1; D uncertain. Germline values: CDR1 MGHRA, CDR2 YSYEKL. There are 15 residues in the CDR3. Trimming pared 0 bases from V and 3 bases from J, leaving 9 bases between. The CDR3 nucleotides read TGCGCCAGCAGCCAAGAAGAATGGAGCTACAATGAGCAGTTCTTC. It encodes CASSQEEWSYNEQFF.

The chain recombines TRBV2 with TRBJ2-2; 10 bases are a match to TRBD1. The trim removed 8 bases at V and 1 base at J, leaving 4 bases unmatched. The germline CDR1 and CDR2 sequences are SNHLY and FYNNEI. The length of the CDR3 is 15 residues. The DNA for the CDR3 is TGTGCCAGCGCCCGGGACAGGGGGAACACCGGGGAGCTGTTTTTT. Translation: CASARDRGNTGELFF.

The DNA of the CDR3 is TGCGCCAGCAGCCAAGATCTGGCTCTCGGGGCCCAGTACTTC. It specifies CASSQDLALGAQYF. The chain combines TRBV4-1 with TRBJ2-5; weak D call: TRBD2 (5 bases). Germline V gene sequence: CDR1 MGHRA, CDR2 YSYEKL. The CDR3 runs 14 residues. V was clipped by 0 bases and J by 9 bases, with 14 bases between them.